This is a list of T cell receptor beta chains from one sample in a study of T cell responses to AZD1222 COVID-19 vaccine. TCRdb's table, derived via immunoSEQ multiplex PCR, lists solely in-frame clones and lacks some. Of approximately 120,000 clones listed, 70% to 90% were seen once; the top ten hold 1.5% to 1.9%. The starting material was peripheral blood, obtained on day 0 of AZD1222 vaccination. These receptor sequences come from an adult in good health. CDR3s include the opening cysteine and the closing phenylalanine or tryptophan. The order of the fields is D gene, V gene, clone size, CDR3 protein. D genes are given only for firm matches. Not every row has a clone size; where given, it reads once, few, many or a size class.

TRBD1	TRBV28	NA	CASSLLQGATDTQYF
TRBD2	TRBV5-5	NA	CASSVATSGSSYEQYF
TRBD1	TRBV2	NA	CASRGTGELGTQYF
NA	TRBV12-3/TRBV12-4	NA	CASRLTGTEAFF
NA	TRBV5-1	NA	CASSGPGVPYEQYF
NA	TRBV5-4	NA	CASSLSGSPLHF
NA	TRBV13	NA	CASSLAQINEKLFF
NA	TRBV5-1	NA	CASSITDTQYF
NA	TRBV24-1	NA	CATSDSGGSAFF
NA	TRBV30	NA	CAWSVASSMNTEAFF
NA	TRBV2	NA	CASSEHTPRNTEAFF
TRBD1	TRBV30	few	CAWSRPSGQTGGQPQHF
NA	TRBV5-4	NA	CASSLGRGENEKLFF
NA	TRBV11-2	NA	CASSPKDEQYF
TRBD1	TRBV30	NA	CAWSQDRGLYEQYF
TRBD2	TRBV7-3	NA	CASSPGLAVYNEQFF
NA	TRBV27	NA	CASSLSASVELSYEQYF
TRBD2	TRBV7-3	NA	CASSVGAGVGDTQYF
NA	TRBV7-2	NA	CASSLAAQETQYF
TRBD1	TRBV19	once	CASNTGDPYNEQFF
TRBD2	TRBV9	NA	CASSAGLQETQYF
NA	TRBV5-1	NA	CASSLTRGVNTGELFF
NA	TRBV29-1	NA	CSVGGIMNTEAFF
TRBD1	TRBV4-3	NA	CASSQSQGASYEQYF
TRBD2	TRBV10-3	NA	CAISTLAGSYEQYF
TRBD1	TRBV5-4	few	CASSLEGAGGYTF
TRBD1	TRBV10-1	NA	CASSTGANTGELFF
TRBD1	TRBV6-5	NA	CASRGGQAGTDTQYF
TRBD1	TRBV7-9	NA	CASSRFLDRNHSYEQYF
NA	TRBV20-1	NA	CSASRGGLGRVSYNSPLHF
NA	TRBV5-1	few	CASSFEALMNTEAFF
NA	TRBV6-1	NA	CASSERAGSYGYTF
NA	TRBV29-1	NA	CSVVGYGTYEQYF
NA	TRBV27	NA	CASSLSAGLAGKLFF
NA	TRBV24-1	NA	CATSEGNQPQHF
NA	TRBV9	NA	CASSVAGVPSDTQYF
NA	TRBV5-1	NA	CASSVQGGMKNSPLHF
TRBD1	TRBV5-1	NA	CASSADRVDVGGYTF
TRBD2	TRBV4-1	NA	CASSQVFGLAGVLYF